This entry is about one T cell receptor beta chain. Its target is not known. The protocol was immunoSEQ multiplex PCR, while the TCRdb copy is restricted to in-frame clones and leaves out a portion. The sample lists about 93,000 clones; 85% to 95% were seen once. These data come from a study of graft-versus-host responses after intestinal transplantation. The CDR3 is made up of 17 amino acids. Germline CDR1 is MGHRA and CDR2 is YSYEKL. V lost 3 bases and J lost 4, with 21 bases in between. The sample was unstimulated CD8+ T cells sorted from spleen or lymph node cells, taken before intestinal transplant. The rearrangement uses TRBV4-1 and TRBJ1-2; D perhaps matches TRBD1 (5 bases). The sequence derives from a human donor who received an intestinal transplant. This CDR3 reads CASSQRGGRARGYGYTF. The CDR3 DNA sequence: TGCGCCAGCAGCCAGCGGGGGGGGAGGGCGCGAGGCTATGGCTACACCTTC.